A selection of T cell receptor beta chains follows, all from one sample in a study of blood T cell repertoires in COVID-19. Assay used: immunoSEQ multiplex PCR; TCRdb lists only in-frame clones, some missing. The table shows about 53,000 clones, with over 70% occurring only once. Input material: peripheral blood. These TCRs come from a human donor with active or convalescent COVID-19. The donor label of this sample is uncertain. The CDR3 runs from the conserved cysteine through the conserved F or W. D genes are given only for firm matches. A row's size may be missing; if present it is once, few, many or a size class.

D gene,V gene,clone size,J gene,CDR3 DNA,CDR3 protein
.,TRBV5-8,few,TRBJ1-4,TGTGCCAGCAGCTTGCTCAGATATGAAAAACTGTTTTTT,CASSLLRYEKLFF
.,TRBV28,.,TRBJ1-2,TGTGCCAGCAGTTTTTCCCCCCCGGGTAACTATGGCTACACCTTC,CASSFSPPGNYGYTF
TRBD1,TRBV7-3,once,TRBJ2-6,TGTGCCAGCAGCTTAACCGGGACAGTGGCATCTGGGGCCAACGTCCTGACTTTC,CASSLTGTVASGANVLTF
TRBD2,TRBV9,.,TRBJ2-7,TGTGCCAGCAGCGTAGCTTCGGCGGCGGGGGCCTACGAGCAGTACTTC,CASSVASAAGAYEQYF
.,TRBV7-8,.,TRBJ2-1,TGTGCCAGCAGCTTAGCGCCGGGACAACACAATGAGCAGTTCTTC,CASSLAPGQHNEQFF
.,TRBV27,.,TRBJ2-7,TGTGCCAGCAGTTACCCAGGATCCTACGAGCAGTACTTC,CASSYPGSYEQYF
.,TRBV10-3,.,TRBJ1-5,TGTGCCATCAGTGAGACAGGCGGCAGCAATCAGCCCCAGCATTTT,CAISETGGSNQPQHF
.,TRBV4-2,once,TRBJ1-1,TGTGCCAGCAGCCAGGACCTCACCCCACCCACAGGGGCTTTCTTT,CASSQDLTPPTGAFF
.,TRBV6-2/TRBV6-3,few,TRBJ1-1,TGTGCCAGCAGTTACAAGCACCAAGCTTTCTTT,CASSYKHQAFF
TRBD2,TRBV6-2/TRBV6-3,.,TRBJ2-7,TGTGCCAGCAGTGGACGTCCGGGACTAGCGGGAGGGCCCTACTACGAGCAGTACTTC,CASSGRPGLAGGPYYEQYF
.,TRBV5-5,.,TRBJ1-2,TGTGCCAGCAGCGGGGCACAGAACTATGGCTACACCTTC,CASSGAQNYGYTF
.,TRBV9,.,TRBJ1-6,TGTGCCAGCAGCGTAGGAGGTTCCCATAATTCACCCCTCCACTTT,CASSVGGSHNSPLHF
TRBD2,TRBV14,few,TRBJ2-1,TGTGCCAGCAGCTGGGCTAGCGGGAGGGCCATAAGGTTTGAGCAGTTCTTC,CASSWASGRAIRFEQFF
.,TRBV5-1,.,TRBJ1-1,TGCGCCAGCAGCCGGAAATCGGACGGGGGCACTGAAGCTTTCTTT,CASSRKSDGGTEAFF
.,TRBV10-3,.,TRBJ2-7,TGTGCCATCAGGGGGCAGGGATCTTACGAGCAGTACTTC,CAIRGQGSYEQYF
TRBD1,TRBV19,.,TRBJ1-1,TGTGCCAGTAGTAAGGGGACAGGGAGTTTGAACACTGAAGCTTTCTTT,CASSKGTGSLNTEAFF
.,TRBV5-1,.,TRBJ1-1,TGCGCCAGCAGCTTCAGGAACACTGAAGCTTTCTTT,CASSFRNTEAFF
TRBD1,TRBV7-2,.,TRBJ1-1,TGTGCCAGCAGCTCGCAGGGGGCCTTCGGCACTGAAGCTTTCTTT,CASSSQGAFGTEAFF
TRBD1,TRBV12-5,once,TRBJ2-2,TGTGCTAGTGGTTTGGTAACAGGGGGAACCGGGGAGCTGTTTTTT,CASGLVTGGTGELFF
.,TRBV6-2/TRBV6-3,.,TRBJ2-3,TGTGCCAGCAGTTCGTACCGGGACATAGTAAACACAGATACGCAGTATTTT,CASSSYRDIVNTDTQYF
.,TRBV5-1,.,TRBJ2-7,TGCGCCAGCAGCTTCGGCTCAGGGGCGGACGAGCAGTACTTC,CASSFGSGADEQYF
TRBD2,TRBV5-1,.,TRBJ2-1,TGCGCCAGCAGCTTGGCCTACTATTCTAGCGGGGATAATGAGCAGTTCTTC,CASSLAYYSSGDNEQFF
.,TRBV6-5,.,TRBJ1-6,TGTGCCAGCAGTTACACCAGGGGAGATAATTCACCCCTCCACTTT,CASSYTRGDNSPLHF
TRBD2,TRBV7-2,.,TRBJ2-7,TGTGCCAGCAGCTTAGGCGGGAGCGTCTCCTACGAGCAGTACTTC,CASSLGGSVSYEQYF
TRBD1,TRBV7-8,once,TRBJ2-5,TGTGCCAGCAGCCTTATCCCCGGGACAGGGGGCCAAGAGACCCAGTACTTC,CASSLIPGTGGQETQYF
TRBD1,TRBV28,.,TRBJ2-2,TGTGCCAGCAGTTCGAGGGGGCCGAACACCGGGGAGCTGTTTTTT,CASSSRGPNTGELFF
TRBD2,TRBV7-8,.,TRBJ2-1,TGTGCCAGCAGCCCGCAAACTAGCGGGAGTCCTGGGAGCTCCTACAATGAGCAGTTCTTC,CASSPQTSGSPGSSYNEQFF
TRBD1,TRBV9,.,TRBJ1-1,TGTGCCAGCAGCGGGGGACAGTCGAACACTGAAGCTTTCTTT,CASSGGQSNTEAFF
TRBD1,TRBV28,.,TRBJ2-3,TGTGCCACCAACTACCGCACCGGGACAGGGACAGATACGCAGTATTTT,CATNYRTGTGTDTQYF
TRBD2,TRBV3-1/TRBV3-2,once,TRBJ2-7,TGTGCCAGCAGCCAAGATACCGCGGGAGGCGAGCAGTACTTC,CASSQDTAGGEQYF
TRBD2,TRBV7-9,.,TRBJ2-7,TGTGCCAGCCGCGCCGGCCCGGGAGGGGGGGACGAGCAGTACTTC,CASRAGPGGGDEQYF
.,TRBV2,.,TRBJ2-2,TGTGCCAGCAGCGAATCAGGGAGGAGTGGCGGGGAGCTGTTTTTT,CASSESGRSGGELFF
TRBD2,TRBV24-1,.,TRBJ2-1,TGTGCCACCAGTGATGCCCCCGGGACTAGCGGGTACAATGAGCAGTTCTTC,CATSDAPGTSGYNEQFF
.,TRBV28,.,TRBJ2-7,TGTGCCAGCAGTTTTGCAGGGTTAGGGATCTACGAGCAGTACTTC,CASSFAGLGIYEQYF
TRBD1,TRBV6-5,.,TRBJ2-5,TGTGCCAGCATCCGCGGAAGGGGGCGAGAGACCCAGTACTTC,CASIRGRGRETQYF
TRBD1,TRBV7-3,.,TRBJ2-1,TGTGCCAGCAGCTGGGGACAGGGGGAGTACAATGAGCAGTTCTTC,CASSWGQGEYNEQFF
.,TRBV7-3,.,TRBJ2-4,TGTGCCAGCAGCGCCCGGAGGATAGCCAAAAACATTCAGTACTTC,CASSARRIAKNIQYF
.,TRBV7-9,once,TRBJ2-3,TGTGCCAGCAGCTTCTCTAGCACAGATACGCAGTATTTT,CASSFSSTDTQYF
TRBD1,TRBV12-5,few,TRBJ2-1,TGTGCTAGTGGTTCTGGACAGGGGACCCTGCGGGGGGAGCAGTTCTTC,CASGSGQGTLRGEQFF
TRBD2,TRBV24-1,.,TRBJ2-3,TGTGCCACCAGTGATACACTAGCGGGAGCGGGAACAGATACGCAGTATTTT,CATSDTLAGAGTDTQYF
.,TRBV5-1,.,TRBJ2-1,TGCGCCAGCAGCTTGGTCGGTCAGAGCGATGAGCAGTTCTTC,CASSLVGQSDEQFF
.,TRBV10-3,.,TRBJ1-2,TGTGCCATCAGTGAAGACAGATATGGCTACACCTTC,CAISEDRYGYTF
.,TRBV12-5,.,TRBJ2-7,TGTGCTAGTGCCCGGTCCGGGTCCTACGAGCAGTACTTC,CASARSGSYEQYF
TRBD2,TRBV7-9,.,TRBJ2-7,TGTGCCAGCAGCTTAACACGCCCTAGCGGGACCTACGAGCAGTACTTC,CASSLTRPSGTYEQYF
TRBD1,TRBV27,once,TRBJ1-5,TGTGCCAGCAGTTTAATCCAGGGGGCTCAGCCCCAGCATTTT,CASSLIQGAQPQHF
.,TRBV27,.,TRBJ1-5,TGTGCCAGCAGTTCGGGATCCGGAGTATATAGCAATCAGCCCCAGCATTTT,CASSSGSGVYSNQPQHF